This T cell receptor (beta chain) is drawn from a study of monozygotic twins with inflammatory bowel disease. TCRdb reprocessed the 5' RACE reads and reports one entry per CDR3 protein, with no DNA. There are around 40,000 distinct CDR3 sequences in the sample, with roughly 4.8% held by the top ten. The sequenced material came from blood. This receptor was identified in a human donor with ulcerative colitis or Crohn's disease, or a healthy co-twin of an affected twin (not recorded which).

The CDR3 loop is CASSVVRDRRYEQYF. V gene TRBV9 combines with J gene TRBJ2-7; absent DNA, TCRdb's TRBD1 call cannot be checked. Germline V gene data show CDR1 as SGDLS and CDR2 as YYNGEE. This CDR3 spans 15 amino acids.